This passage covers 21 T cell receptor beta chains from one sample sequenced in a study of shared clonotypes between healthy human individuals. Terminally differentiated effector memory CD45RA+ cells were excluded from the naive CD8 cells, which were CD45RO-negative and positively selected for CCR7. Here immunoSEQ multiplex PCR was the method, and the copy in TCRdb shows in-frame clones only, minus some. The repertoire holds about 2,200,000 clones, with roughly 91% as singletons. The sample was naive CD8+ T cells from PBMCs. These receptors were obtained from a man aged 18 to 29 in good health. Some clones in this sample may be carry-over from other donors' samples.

The DNA of the CDR3 is TGCGCCAGCAGCGGTCCAGGGGGGCTCTCCTACGAGCAGTACTTC. Its protein is CASSGPGGLSYEQYF. The V gene is TRBV5-1, the J gene TRBJ2-7, with a weak D call TRBD1 (7 bases). The CDR3 is 15 amino acids. The germline V and J ends were trimmed by 4 bases and 0 bases, with 14 bases remaining between them. Germline V CDR1 and CDR2: SGHRS, YFSETQ.

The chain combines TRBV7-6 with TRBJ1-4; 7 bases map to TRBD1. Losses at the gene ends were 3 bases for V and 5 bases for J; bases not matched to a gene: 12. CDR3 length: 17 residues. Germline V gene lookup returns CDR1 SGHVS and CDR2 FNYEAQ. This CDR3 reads CASSFLLQGPLNEKLFF. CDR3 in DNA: TGTGCCAGCAGCTTTTTACTACAGGGGCCTTTGAATGAAAAACTGTTTTTT.

CDR3 region: CASSQEWDWRYEQYF. The CDR3 region has the DNA TGCGCCAGCAGCCAAGAATGGGACTGGCGCTACGAGCAGTACTTC. The chain carries TRBV4-3 and TRBJ2-7; perhaps TRBD2 as D (6 bases). Germline V lookup: CDR1 LGHNA, CDR2 YSLEER. The CDR3 extends over 15 amino acids. V dropped 0 bases and J dropped 3 bases, with 12 bases sitting between them.

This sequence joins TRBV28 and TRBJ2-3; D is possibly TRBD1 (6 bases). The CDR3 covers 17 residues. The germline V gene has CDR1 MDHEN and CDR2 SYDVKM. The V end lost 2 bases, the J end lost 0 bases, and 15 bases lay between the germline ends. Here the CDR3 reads CASSLDSPGASTDTQYF. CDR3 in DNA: TGTGCCAGCAGTTTAGATAGCCCAGGGGCCAGCACAGATACGCAGTATTTT.

The CDR3 sequence: CASSPKIGRVNEQYF. DNA of the CDR3: TGTGCCAGCAGCCCAAAAATCGGGAGAGTCAACGAGCAGTACTTC. V is TRBV7-9 and J is TRBJ2-7; possible D gene TRBD2, 6 bases. This CDR3 comprises 15 residues. Germline CDR1 SEHNR, CDR2 FQNEAQ (reference sequence). V was pared by 5 bases and J by 5 bases, with 19 bases between.

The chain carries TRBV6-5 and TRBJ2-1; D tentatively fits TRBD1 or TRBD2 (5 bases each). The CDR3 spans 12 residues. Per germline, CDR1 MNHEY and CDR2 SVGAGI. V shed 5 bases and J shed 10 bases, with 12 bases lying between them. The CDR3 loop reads CASSNPGREQFF. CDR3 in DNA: TGTGCCAGCAGTAACCCGGGACGCGAGCAGTTCTTC.

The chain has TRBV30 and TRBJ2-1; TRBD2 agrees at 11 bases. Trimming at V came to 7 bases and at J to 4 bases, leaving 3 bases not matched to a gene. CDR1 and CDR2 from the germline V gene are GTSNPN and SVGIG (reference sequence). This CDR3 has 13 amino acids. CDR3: CAFRTSGYNEQFF. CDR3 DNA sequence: TGTGCCTTCCGGACTAGCGGGTACAATGAGCAGTTCTTC.

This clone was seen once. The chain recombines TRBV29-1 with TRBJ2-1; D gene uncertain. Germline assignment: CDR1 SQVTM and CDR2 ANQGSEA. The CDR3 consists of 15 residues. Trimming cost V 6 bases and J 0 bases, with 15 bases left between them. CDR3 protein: CSVPARLSSYNEQFF. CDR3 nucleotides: TGCAGCGTCCCAGCCCGCCTCAGCTCCTACAATGAGCAGTTCTTC.

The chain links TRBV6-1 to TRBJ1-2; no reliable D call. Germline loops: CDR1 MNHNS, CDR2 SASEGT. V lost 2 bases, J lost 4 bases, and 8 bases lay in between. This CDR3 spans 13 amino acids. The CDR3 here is CASSEWTIYGYTF. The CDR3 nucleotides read TGTGCCAGCAGTGAATGGACTATCTATGGCTACACCTTC.

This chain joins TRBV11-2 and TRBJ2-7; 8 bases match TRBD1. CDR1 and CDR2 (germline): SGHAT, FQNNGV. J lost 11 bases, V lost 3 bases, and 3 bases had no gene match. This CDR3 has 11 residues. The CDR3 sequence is CASSLAGGKYF. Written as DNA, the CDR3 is TGTGCCAGCAGCTTGGCAGGGGGCAAGTACTTC.

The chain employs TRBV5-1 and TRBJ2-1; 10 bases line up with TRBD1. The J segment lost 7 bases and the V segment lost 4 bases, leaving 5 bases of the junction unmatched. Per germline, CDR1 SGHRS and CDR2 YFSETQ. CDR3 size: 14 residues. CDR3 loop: CASSGDRGLNEQFF. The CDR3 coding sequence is TGCGCCAGCAGCGGAGACAGGGGGCTGAATGAGCAGTTCTTC.

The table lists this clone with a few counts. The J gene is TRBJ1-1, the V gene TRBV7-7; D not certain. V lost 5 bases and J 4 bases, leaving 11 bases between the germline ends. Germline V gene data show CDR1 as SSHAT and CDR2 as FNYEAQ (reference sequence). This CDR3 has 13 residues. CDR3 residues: CASSLGPSTEAFF. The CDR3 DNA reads TGTGCCAGCAGCCTCGGGCCGAGCACTGAAGCTTTCTTT.

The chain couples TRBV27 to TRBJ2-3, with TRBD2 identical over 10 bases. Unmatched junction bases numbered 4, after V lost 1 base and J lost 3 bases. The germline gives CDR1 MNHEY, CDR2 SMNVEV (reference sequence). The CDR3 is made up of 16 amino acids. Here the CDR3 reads CASSLLGTSVTDTQYF. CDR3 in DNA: TGTGCCAGCAGTTTATTGGGGACTAGCGTAACAGATACGCAGTATTTT.

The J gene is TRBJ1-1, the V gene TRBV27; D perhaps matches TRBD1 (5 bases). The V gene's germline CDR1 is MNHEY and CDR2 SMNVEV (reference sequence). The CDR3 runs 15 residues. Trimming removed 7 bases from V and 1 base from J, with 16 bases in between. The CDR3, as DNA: TGTGCCAGCATAATGACAGCAAACTGGAACACTGAAGCTTTCTTT. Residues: CASIMTANWNTEAFF.

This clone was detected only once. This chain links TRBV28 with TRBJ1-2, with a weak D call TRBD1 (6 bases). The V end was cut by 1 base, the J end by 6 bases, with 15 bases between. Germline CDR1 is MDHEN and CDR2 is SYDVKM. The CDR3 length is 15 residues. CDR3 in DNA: TGTGCCAGCAGTTTATCGAATTACAGGGCTGATGGCTACACCTTC. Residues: CASSLSNYRADGYTF.

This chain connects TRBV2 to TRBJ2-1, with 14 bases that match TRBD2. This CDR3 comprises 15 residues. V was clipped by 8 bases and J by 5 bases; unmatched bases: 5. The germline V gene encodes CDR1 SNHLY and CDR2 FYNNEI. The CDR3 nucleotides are TGTGCCAGCTACTGGACTAGCGGGAGGAACAATGAGCAGTTCTTC. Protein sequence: CASYWTSGRNNEQFF.

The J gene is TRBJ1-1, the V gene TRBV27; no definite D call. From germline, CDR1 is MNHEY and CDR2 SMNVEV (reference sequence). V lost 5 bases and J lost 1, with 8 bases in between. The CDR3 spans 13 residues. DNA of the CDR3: TGTGCCAGCAGTCCGAAACCGAACACTGAAGCTTTCTTT. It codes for CASSPKPNTEAFF.

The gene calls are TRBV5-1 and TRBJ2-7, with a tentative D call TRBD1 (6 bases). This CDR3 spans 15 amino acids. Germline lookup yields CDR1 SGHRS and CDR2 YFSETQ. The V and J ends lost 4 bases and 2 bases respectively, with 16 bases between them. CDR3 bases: TGCGCCAGCAGCGACTATCCCAGGGGCGCCTACGAGCAGTACTTC. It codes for CASSDYPRGAYEQYF.

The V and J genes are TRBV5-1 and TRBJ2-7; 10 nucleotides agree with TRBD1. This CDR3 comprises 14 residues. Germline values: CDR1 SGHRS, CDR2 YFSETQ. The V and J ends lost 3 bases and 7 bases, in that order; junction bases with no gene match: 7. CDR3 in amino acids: CASSSGTGAWEQYF. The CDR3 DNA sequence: TGCGCCAGCAGCTCCGGGACAGGGGCCTGGGAGCAGTACTTC.

This CDR3 reads CASSPTPGIMNTEAFF. DNA for the CDR3: TGCGCCAGCAGCCCCACACCGGGAATCATGAACACTGAAGCTTTCTTT. The V call is TRBV4-1, the J call TRBJ1-1, with no clear D. Germline CDR1 and CDR2: MGHRA and YSYEKL. The CDR3 contains 16 residues. V lost 4 bases to trimming and J lost 0 bases, with 15 bases between them.

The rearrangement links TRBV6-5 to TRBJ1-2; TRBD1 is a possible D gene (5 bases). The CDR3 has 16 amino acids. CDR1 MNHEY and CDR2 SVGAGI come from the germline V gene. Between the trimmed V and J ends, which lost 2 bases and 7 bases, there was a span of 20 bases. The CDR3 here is CASSYAPGPSAAGYTF. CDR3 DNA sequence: TGTGCCAGCAGTTACGCCCCGGGACCCTCGGCGGCTGGCTACACCTTC.